This TCR beta chain was sequenced in a study of T cells in Graves' hyperthyroidism and ophthalmopathy. This clonotype was seen many times. Looked up from germline, CDR1 is SNHLY and CDR2 is FYNNEI. The CDR3 loop spans 13 amino acids. V was shortened by 1 base and J by 6 bases, with 9 bases between the two germline ends. RNA transcripts were the template for amplifying TCR beta CDR3 regions. The primer set for the first-round RT-PCR of the TCR CDR3 was HTBI. TCRdb called the multiplex PCR reads again in MiXCR, with one record for every CDR3 protein. The sample has hundreds of thousands of distinct CDR3 sequences, just under 45% seen once.

Input material: peripheral blood or thyroid tissue (not recorded which). The sequence was collected from an adult man with Graves' disease, either hyperthyroidism or ophthalmopathy (not recorded which). V usage is TRBV2 and J usage is TRBJ1-1; D gene uncertain. The CDR3 nucleotides are TGTGCCAGCAGTGAAGATGGTTTCGCTGAAGCTTTCTTT. Encoded protein: CASSEDGFAEAFF.